This T cell receptor beta chain is drawn from a study of T cells after yellow fever vaccination. TCRdb passed the 5' RACE reads through MiXCR, listing each CDR3 protein once. The sample carries approximately 550,000 distinct CDR3 sequences, roughly 12% recorded once. General study findings and limits: Among primary-vaccination clones, most reappeared after the booster, at almost 98% for CD4 and 88% for CD8. Abundant clonotypes (contaminants from the bulk population) could be present in FACS-sorted repertoires.

This clonotype was seen ten or more times. As yet, its antigen is unknown. The sequence derives from a man aged 25-40 years who received the YFV17D yellow fever vaccine. The source material was PBMCs, sampled on the day of the yellow fever booster vaccination.

In DNA form, the CDR3 reads TGTGCCAGCAGTGATCCGGGACTAGCGGGAGGTGGATCCTACAATGAGCAGTTCTTC. Protein product: CASSDPGLAGGGSYNEQFF. V usage is TRBV6-4 and J usage is TRBJ2-1; TRBD2 matches 15 bases. CDR1 is MRHNA and CDR2 is SNTAGT in the germline V gene. The CDR3 covers 19 residues. V shed 3 bases and J 1 base; nucleotides not matched to a gene: 7.